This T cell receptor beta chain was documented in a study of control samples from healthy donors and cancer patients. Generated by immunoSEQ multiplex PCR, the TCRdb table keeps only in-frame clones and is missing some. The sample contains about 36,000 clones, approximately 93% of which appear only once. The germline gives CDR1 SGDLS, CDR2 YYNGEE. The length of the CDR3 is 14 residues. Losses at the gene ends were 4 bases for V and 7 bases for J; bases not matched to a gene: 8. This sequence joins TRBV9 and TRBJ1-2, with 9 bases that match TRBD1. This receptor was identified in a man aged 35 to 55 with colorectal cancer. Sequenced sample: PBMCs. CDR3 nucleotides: TGTGCCAGCAGCTATATCACAGGGGGCAGTGGCTACACCTTC. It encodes CASSYITGGSGYTF.